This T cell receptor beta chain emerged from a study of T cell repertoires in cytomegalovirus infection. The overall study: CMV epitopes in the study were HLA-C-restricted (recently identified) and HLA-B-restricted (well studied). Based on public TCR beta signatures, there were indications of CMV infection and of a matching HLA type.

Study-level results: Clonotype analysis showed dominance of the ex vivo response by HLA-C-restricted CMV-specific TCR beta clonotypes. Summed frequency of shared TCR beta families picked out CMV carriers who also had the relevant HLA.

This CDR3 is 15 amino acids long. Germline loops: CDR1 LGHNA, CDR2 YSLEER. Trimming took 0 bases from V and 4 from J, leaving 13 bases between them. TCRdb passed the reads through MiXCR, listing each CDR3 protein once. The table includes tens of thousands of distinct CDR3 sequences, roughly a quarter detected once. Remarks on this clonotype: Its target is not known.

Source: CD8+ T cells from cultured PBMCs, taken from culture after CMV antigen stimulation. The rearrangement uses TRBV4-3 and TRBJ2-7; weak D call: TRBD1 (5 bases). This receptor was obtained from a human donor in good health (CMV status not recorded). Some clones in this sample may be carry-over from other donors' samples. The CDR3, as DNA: TGCGCCAGCAGCCAAGATGACAGCTTATCGTACGAGCAGTACTTC. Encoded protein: CASSQDDSLSYEQYF.